The 20 T cell receptor beta chains below all came from one sample that was sequenced in a study of tumor-infiltrating T cells and Merkel cell polyomavirus. Study-level information: The T cells studied were CD8+ and recognized the Merkel cell polyomavirus KLL epitope.

Sequencing used immunoSEQ multiplex PCR; TCRdb keeps in-frame clones, though not all of them. The table lists 20,000 to 30,000 clones, about 85% of them singletons. Immunohistochemistry showed robust Merkel cell polyomavirus Large T antigen staining in every patient's tumor. Sequenced input: lymph node tissue. All receptors come from a man aged 45-65 years with Merkel cell carcinoma.

The rearrangement uses TRBV4-2 and TRBJ2-7; TRBD2 matches at 9 bases. CDR3 length: 17 amino acids. Looked up from germline, CDR1 is LGHNA and CDR2 is YNFKEQ. V was pared by 3 bases and J by 2 bases, with 11 bases of the junction left unmatched. This CDR3 reads CASSQSPLAGQTYEQYF. The CDR3 DNA reads TGTGCCAGCAGCCAGTCCCCTCTAGCGGGACAGACCTACGAGCAGTACTTC.

The J gene is TRBJ1-3, the V gene TRBV9; D gene uncertain. CDR1 SGDLS and CDR2 YYNGEE come from the germline V gene. V was pared by 0 bases and J by 0 bases, with 10 bases between. This CDR3 is built from 16 residues. CDR3 in amino acids: CASSVESVSSGNTIYF. DNA of the CDR3: TGTGCCAGCAGCGTAGAATCCGTGAGCTCTGGAAACACCATATATTTT.

The genes are TRBV19 and TRBJ1-1, with 12 bases identical to TRBD1. The CDR3 loop spans 14 amino acids. Looked up from germline, CDR1 is LNHDA and CDR2 is SQIVND (reference sequence). J lost 10 bases, V lost 4 bases, and 7 bases had no gene match. CDR3 loop: CASSTQGQGARAFF. Here the CDR3 DNA reads TGTGCCAGTAGTACCCAGGGACAGGGGGCAAGAGCTTTCTTT. The full variable domain, its missing parts supplied by reference TRBV19 and TRBJ1-1, is DGGITQSPKYLFRKEGQNVTLSCEQNLNHDAMYWYRQDPGQGLRLIYYSQIVNDFQKGDIAEGYSVSREKKESFPLTVTSAQKNPTAFYLCASSTQGQGARAFFGQGTRLTVV.

This clone was counted a few times. The rearrangement joins TRBV6-1 to TRBJ2-5, with 10 bases that match TRBD2. This CDR3 is built from 14 residues. Germline V lookup: CDR1 MNHNS, CDR2 SASEGT. V trimming: 6 bases; J trimming: 4 bases; junction bases outside the gene matches: 5. The CDR3: CASRLTSGPETQYF. The CDR3 bases are TGTGCCAGCAGGCTGACTAGCGGGCCAGAGACCCAGTACTTC.

CDR3 amino acids: CASSRGQLGSYEQYF. The CDR3 DNA follows: TGTGCCAGCAGTAGGGGACAGCTGGGATCCTACGAGCAGTACTTC. The chain couples TRBV6-5 to TRBJ2-7; 7 bases are shared with TRBD1. This CDR3 contains 15 residues. With 5 bases clipped from V and 1 base from J, the junction kept 8 bases outside the gene matches. Germline CDR1 is MNHEY and CDR2 is SVGAGI.

This clone was found once. CDR3 loop: CASSLDAKRTEAFF. CDR3 DNA sequence: TGTGCCAGCAGTTTAGACGCAAAGAGGACTGAAGCTTTCTTT. The gene calls are TRBV28 and TRBJ1-1, with D uncertain. Trimming pared 2 bases from V and 5 bases from J, leaving 12 bases between. The CDR3 contains 14 residues. Germline V gives CDR1 MDHEN, CDR2 SYDVKM.

The gene calls are TRBV15 and TRBJ2-7; unclear D gene. Germline V CDR1 and CDR2: LNHNV, YYDKDF (reference sequence). This CDR3 region has 13 residues. Between the trimmed V and J ends, which lost 5 bases and 1 base, there was a span of 9 bases. The CDR3 sequence: CATSGPWSYEQYF. In nucleotides, the CDR3 is TGTGCCACCAGCGGCCCATGGTCCTACGAGCAGTACTTC.

The gene calls are TRBV14 and TRBJ1-1; a possible D gene is TRBD1 (5 bases). The germline V gene has CDR1 SGHDN and CDR2 FVKESK. The CDR3 has 15 amino acids. Trimming took off 4 bases at V and 5 bases at J, with 17 bases between the two ends. In nucleotides, the CDR3 is TGTGCCAGCAGCCCAAGGGGTCATCTGCGTACTGAAGCTTTCTTT. This encodes CASSPRGHLRTEAFF.

The chain recombines TRBV7-2 with TRBJ2-7; 9 nucleotides match TRBD1. V dropped 4 bases and J dropped 2; count of bases not matched to a gene: 6. CDR1 SGHTA and CDR2 FQGNSA come from the germline V gene. This CDR3 comprises 15 residues. CDR3 loop: CASSSRTGVTYEQYF. DNA for the CDR3: TGTGCCAGCAGCTCCCGGACAGGGGTGACCTACGAGCAGTACTTC.

The rearrangement uses TRBV4-3 and TRBJ2-3; 9 bases fit TRBD2. CDR3 size: 18 residues. The germline V gene encodes CDR1 LGHNA and CDR2 YSLEER. After removal of 0 bases from V and 4 bases from J, the junction contained 11 bases not matched to a gene. The CDR3 DNA sequence: TGCGCCAGCAGCCAAGATGTTGGCGGGCGGGGGGGGGCAGATACGCAGTATTTT. It specifies CASSQDVGGRGGADTQYF.

The rearrangement uses TRBV7-9 and TRBJ2-5; TRBD2 matches at 8 bases. Germline V lookup: CDR1 SEHNR, CDR2 FQNEAQ (reference sequence). The CDR3 is 14 amino acids. V shed 4 bases, J shed 6 bases, and the junction held 7 bases outside the gene matches. The DNA of the CDR3 is TGTGCCAGCAGCTCCCGGGGGGGCGGTCAGACCCAGTACTTC. Its protein product is CASSSRGGGQTQYF.

V usage is TRBV6-5 and J usage is TRBJ1-5; TRBD1 matches at 7 bases. With V trimmed by 6 bases and J by 8 bases, 10 bases remained unmatched. CDR1 is MNHEY, CDR2 SVGAGI, per germline. The CDR3 runs to 14 residues. The CDR3 DNA is TGTGCCAGCAGCGACTGGGCAGGGGGAGAGCCCCAGCATTTT. Translation gives CASSDWAGGEPQHF.

This chain uses TRBV5-6 with TRBJ1-2; no firm D call. The length of the CDR3 is 11 residues. V lost 5 bases to trimming and J lost 6 bases, with 8 bases between them. The germline V gene encodes CDR1 SGHDT and CDR2 YYEEEE. The CDR3 spells CASSSRDGYTF. CDR3 sequence (DNA): TGTGCCAGCAGTTCACGGGATGGCTACACCTTC.

The gene calls are TRBV5-4 and TRBJ1-3, with TRBD1 matching 12 bases. The V gene end was trimmed by 5 bases and the J gene end by 9 bases; junction bases not matched to a gene: 12. Germline V lookup: CDR1 SGHNT, CDR2 YYREEE (reference sequence). This CDR3 region has 16 residues. The CDR3 nucleotides are TGTGCCAGCAGTTCCACCGGGACAGGGGGCATCGGCACCATATATTTT. Amino acid sequence: CASSSTGTGGIGTIYF.

The chain recombines TRBV2 with TRBJ2-1, with 12 bases aligning to TRBD2. J gave up 10 bases and V 4 bases, and 5 bases lay outside the gene matches. In germline, CDR1 is SNHLY, CDR2 FYNNEI. The CDR3 contains 14 residues. The CDR3 sequence: CASSGTSGRPEQFF. In DNA form, the CDR3 reads TGTGCCAGCAGTGGCACTAGCGGGAGGCCCGAGCAGTTCTTC.

The V and J genes are TRBV19 and TRBJ2-3; TRBD2 is a possible D gene (6 bases). The CDR3 consists of 15 residues. Germline loops: CDR1 LNHDA, CDR2 SQIVND (reference sequence). The V and J ends lost 3 bases and 0 bases respectively, with 10 bases between them. This chain's CDR3 is CASSIKRASTDTQYF. The CDR3 DNA sequence: TGTGCCAGTAGTATTAAGCGGGCAAGCACAGATACGCAGTATTTT.

J is TRBJ2-2 and V is TRBV19; 7 bases map to TRBD1. CDR1 LNHDA and CDR2 SQIVND come from the germline V gene (reference sequence). This CDR3 region has 11 residues. The CDR3 DNA follows: TGTGTAACAGGGGATGCCGGGGAGCTGTTTTTT. Protein: CVTGDAGELFF.

The chain employs TRBV7-9 and TRBJ2-2, with TRBD1 identical over 7 bases. Germline-derived CDR1 and CDR2 are SEHNR and FQNEAQ (reference sequence). V shed 6 bases, J shed 4 bases, and the junction held 8 bases outside the gene matches. This CDR3 has 15 residues. The CDR3 region is CASRPNRGGTGELFF. The DNA for the CDR3 is TGTGCCAGCAGACCCAACAGGGGTGGCACCGGGGAGCTGTTTTTT. The full variable domain, its missing parts supplied by reference TRBV7-9 and TRBJ2-2, is DTGVSQNPRHKITKRGQNVTFRCDPISEHNRLYWYRQTLGQGPEFLTYFQNEAQLEKSRLLSDRFSAERPKGSFSTLEIQRTEQGDSAMYLCASRPNRGGTGELFFGEGSRLTVL.

The genes are TRBV5-4 and TRBJ1-1; possible D gene TRBD1, 6 bases. V was shortened by 4 bases and J by 1 base, with 8 bases between the two germline ends. The CDR3 sequence is 13 residues long. The germline V gene has CDR1 SGHNT and CDR2 YYREEE (reference sequence). CDR3 nucleotide sequence: TGTGCCAGCAGCCCGGGACAGAACACTGAAGCTTTCTTT. This encodes CASSPGQNTEAFF.

The chain couples TRBV5-1 to TRBJ2-5; 8 nucleotides agree with TRBD2. CDR1 and CDR2 from the germline V gene are SGHRS and YFSETQ. The CDR3 is 15 amino acids. The V segment lost 0 bases and the J segment 3 bases; nucleotides outside the gene matches: 4. The CDR3 DNA reads as TGCGCCAGCAGCTTGGAGGGTAGCGGGGAAGAGACCCAGTACTTC. It is translated as CASSLEGSGEETQYF.